A single sample is the source of the 24 T cell receptor beta chains below, sequenced in a study of shared clonotypes between healthy human individuals. TCRdb keeps only in-frame clones here, not all; method: immunoSEQ multiplex PCR. Altogether about 590,000 clones are present, around 95% being singletons, with the ten largest covering about 0.11%. CD8 cells classed as naive were CD45RO-negative and positively selected for CCR7, excluding terminally differentiated effector memory CD45RA+ cells. The source material was naive CD8+ T cells sorted from blood. The receptor source for this set is a woman aged 30 to 39 in good health.

J is TRBJ2-5 and V is TRBV27; D may correspond to TRBD1 or TRBD2 (5 bases each). The CDR3 has 13 residues. The V end was cut by 10 bases, the J end by 7 bases, with 19 bases between. Per germline, CDR1 MNHEY and CDR2 SMNVEV (reference sequence). This CDR3 reads CATLGETGGTQYF. The CDR3 DNA is TGTGCCACCCTTGGCGAAACTGGGGGGACCCAGTACTTC.

The chain links TRBV2 to TRBJ2-4; D call uncertain. From germline, CDR1 is SNHLY and CDR2 FYNNEI. V was trimmed by 6 bases and J by 9 bases, leaving 9 bases between them. CDR3 length equals 11 residues. Here the CDR3 DNA reads TGTGCCAGCAGGGGGAAGGCCATTCAGTACTTC. It codes for CASRGKAIQYF.

CDR3 in DNA: TGTGCCTGGAGTGTACTCGGAGGGCCGAACCACCACAATGAGCAGTTCTTC. Protein product: CAWSVLGGPNHHNEQFF. J is TRBJ2-1 and V is TRBV30; possibly TRBD2 for D (6 bases). The V gene lost 0 bases and the J gene lost 5 bases, with 20 bases spanning the gap. Germline V gene lookup returns CDR1 GTSNPN and CDR2 SVGIG (reference sequence). The CDR3 contains 17 residues.

The rearrangement uses TRBV4-1 and TRBJ2-7; D call uncertain. Trimming pared 1 base from V and 2 bases from J, leaving 12 bases between. Germline-derived CDR1 and CDR2 are MGHRA and YSYEKL. There are 15 residues in the CDR3. In nucleotides, the CDR3 is TGCGCCAGCAGCCAAGCCGAAAGAATTGCCTACGAGCAGTACTTC. Translated: CASSQAERIAYEQYF.

The V call is TRBV5-6, the J call TRBJ2-7; tentatively, D is TRBD1 or TRBD2 (5 bases each). CDR3 size: 14 residues. The V end lost 0 bases, the J end lost 4 bases, and 11 bases lay between the germline ends. The germline CDR1 and CDR2 sequences are SGHDT and YYEEEE. Here the CDR3 reads CASSLEGTVYEQYF. The CDR3 DNA follows: TGTGCCAGCAGCTTGGAGGGGACGGTTTACGAGCAGTACTTC.

The rearrangement joins TRBV2 to TRBJ2-7; D is undetermined. The CDR3 has 17 amino acids. CDR1 is SNHLY and CDR2 is FYNNEI in the germline V gene. The V gene lost 6 bases and the J gene lost 1 base, with 22 bases spanning the gap. The CDR3 DNA is TGTGCCAGCAGCGACTTAACCAGGACGTCCCCGTCCTACGAGCAGTACTTC. Protein: CASSDLTRTSPSYEQYF.

The chain joins TRBV19 to TRBJ2-5; D may be TRBD1 or TRBD2 (5 bases each). Per the germline V gene, CDR1 is LNHDA and CDR2 is SQIVND (reference sequence). This CDR3 contains 15 residues. Trimming left V 2 bases short and J 1 base short, with 11 bases between. The CDR3 nucleotides are TGTGCCAGTAGTATAACTGGGGGAATCCAAGAGACCCAGTACTTC. This codes for CASSITGGIQETQYF.

This chain uses TRBV27 with TRBJ2-7, with 10 nucleotides matching TRBD2. The V gene end was trimmed by 6 bases and the J gene end by 5 bases; junction bases not matched to a gene: 10. The CDR3 extends over 15 amino acids. Germline V gene lookup returns CDR1 MNHEY and CDR2 SMNVEV (reference sequence). CDR3 region: CASSPGASGSNEQYF. The CDR3 DNA is TGTGCCAGCAGCCCGGGGGCTAGCGGGAGCAACGAGCAGTACTTC.

V and J are TRBV13 and TRBJ2-1; D is undetermined. The germline CDR1 and CDR2 sequences are PRHDT and FYEKMQ (reference sequence). There are 13 residues in the CDR3. V gave up 0 bases and J gave up 5 bases, with 5 bases separating them. In nucleotides, the CDR3 is TGTGCCAGCAGCTTAGGACTCAACAATGAGCAGTTCTTC. Translating it yields CASSLGLNNEQFF.

The chain uses TRBV4-1 and TRBJ2-7; a possible D gene is TRBD1 (5 bases). Trimming stripped 1 base from V and 12 bases from J, with 10 bases between. The CDR3 runs 11 residues. The germline V gene encodes CDR1 MGHRA and CDR2 YSYEKL. CDR3 DNA: TGCGCCAGCAGCCAAGGCAGGGCCATGTACTTC. This encodes CASSQGRAMYF.

The genes are TRBV6-4 and TRBJ2-1; D uncertain. The V gene's germline CDR1 is MRHNA and CDR2 SNTAGT. V lost 0 bases and J 0 bases, leaving 15 bases between the germline ends. The CDR3 is made up of 18 amino acids. The CDR3 sequence is CASSDSIQKSSSYNEQFF. The DNA of the CDR3 is TGTGCCAGCAGTGACTCGATCCAGAAAAGTAGCTCCTACAATGAGCAGTTCTTC.

The rearrangement joins TRBV29-1 to TRBJ1-1; TRBD1 matches at 8 bases. The CDR3 has 16 amino acids. With V trimmed by 4 bases and J by 3 bases, 13 bases remained unmatched. Germline CDR1 SQVTM, CDR2 ANQGSEA. CDR3: CSVASGQAPKDTEAFF. In DNA form, the CDR3 reads TGCAGCGTTGCTTCGGGACAGGCGCCGAAGGACACTGAAGCTTTCTTT.

This chain joins TRBV4-1 and TRBJ2-1; D might be TRBD1 or TRBD2, each matching 5 bases. The CDR3 has 15 residues. V was shortened by 4 bases and J by 4 bases, with 14 bases between the two germline ends. From germline, CDR1 is MGHRA and CDR2 YSYEKL. CDR3 in DNA: TGCGCCAGCAGCCGGTCCGGGACGCTATACAATGAGCAGTTCTTC. This translates into CASSRSGTLYNEQFF.

This clone appeared once. This rearrangement joins TRBV19 to TRBJ2-1; D not resolved. The germline V gene encodes CDR1 LNHDA and CDR2 SQIVND (reference sequence). The V and J ends lost 4 bases and 7 bases respectively, with 5 bases between them. The CDR3 sequence is 11 residues long. CDR3 nucleotide sequence: TGTGCCAGTAGTAAAGCGAATGAGCAGTTCTTC. It is translated as CASSKANEQFF.

The chain links TRBV10-1 to TRBJ2-1; possible D gene TRBD2, 6 bases. Trimming removed 2 bases from V and 1 base from J, with 15 bases in between. The germline gives CDR1 WNHNN, CDR2 SYGVQD (reference sequence). The CDR3 consists of 17 residues. In DNA form, the CDR3 reads TGCGCCAGCAGTGAGACCGGGAATAGCGGATCCTACAATGAGCAGTTCTTC. Amino acids: CASSETGNSGSYNEQFF.

CDR3 DNA: TGTGCCAGCAGTCCGCTTTCGTGGCCTTTCTATGGCTACACCTTC. It translates to CASSPLSWPFYGYTF. The chain joins TRBV28 to TRBJ1-2; D gene unclear. Germline lookup yields CDR1 MDHEN and CDR2 SYDVKM. CDR3 length: 15 residues. Trimming removed 5 bases at V and 4 bases at J, with 17 bases between.

The chain uses TRBV21-1 and TRBJ2-3; the table's TRBD2 call for D was not verified on the DNA. TRBV21-1 is a pseudogene locus. The CDR3 covers 17 residues. The CDR3: CASSKDGSSGSTDTQYF. The DNA for the CDR3 is TGTGCCAGCAGCAAAGATGGTTCTAGCGGGAGCACAGATACGCAGTATTTT.

The V gene is TRBV30, the J gene TRBJ2-7, with D unclear. The CDR3 extends over 12 amino acids. Looked up from germline, CDR1 is GTSNPN and CDR2 is SVGIG (reference sequence). V dropped 6 bases and J dropped 3 bases, with 12 bases sitting between them. CDR3 in amino acids: CACSGQGYEQYF. As DNA, the CDR3 is TGTGCCTGCTCGGGTCAAGGCTACGAGCAGTACTTC.

This chain uses TRBV28 with TRBJ2-7, with 7 bases matching TRBD2. Per the germline V gene, CDR1 is MDHEN and CDR2 is SYDVKM. V was pared by 5 bases and J by 6 bases, with 16 bases of the junction left unmatched. This CDR3 has 16 amino acids. The CDR3 DNA reads TGTGCCAGCAGTATAAGGGCGGGAGTACCTTCCCTCGAGCAGTACTTC. Translated: CASSIRAGVPSLEQYF. Full variable domain (outside the CDR3, taken from reference TRBV28 and TRBJ2-7): DVKVTQSSRYLVKRTGEKVFLECVQDMDHENMFWYRQDPGLGLRLIYFSYDVKMKEKGDIPEGYSVSREKKERFSLILESASTNQTSMYLCASSIRAGVPSLEQYFGPGTRLTVT.

The chain links TRBV7-9 to TRBJ1-2; D is unresolved. CDR1 and CDR2 from the germline V gene are SEHNR and FQNEAQ (reference sequence). The CDR3 contains 14 residues. Trimming took 5 bases from V and 1 from J, leaving 11 bases between them. The CDR3 region is CASSLSTVNYGYTF. CDR3 bases: TGTGCCAGCAGCCTCTCGACTGTTAACTATGGCTACACCTTC.

V is TRBV6-5 and J is TRBJ2-2, with D perhaps given as TRBD1 or TRBD2 (5 bases each). The CDR3 totals 16 residues. The ends were cut back, 2 bases at V and 3 bases at J, with 13 bases in the middle. Germline lookup yields CDR1 MNHEY and CDR2 SVGAGI. This CDR3 is CASSYEGTAHTGELFF. CDR3 DNA: TGTGCCAGCAGTTACGAGGGGACGGCGCACACCGGGGAGCTGTTTTTT.

The chain links TRBV15 to TRBJ2-3; 10 nucleotides align to TRBD2. The trim removed 6 bases at V and 4 bases at J, leaving 1 base unmatched. The CDR3 consists of 13 residues. Looked up from germline, CDR1 is LNHNV and CDR2 is YYDKDF (reference sequence). CDR3 nucleotides: TGTGCCACCAGTAGCGGGGGGCCAGATACGCAGTATTTT. As protein: CATSSGGPDTQYF.

This rearrangement joins TRBV19 to TRBJ2-1; a weak D match, TRBD2 (6 bases). This CDR3 region has 19 residues. The V and J ends lost 3 bases and 4 bases respectively, with 25 bases between them. In germline, CDR1 is LNHDA, CDR2 SQIVND (reference sequence). CDR3 amino acids: CASSIHHGTDIQVYNEQFF. The CDR3 bases are TGTGCCAGTAGTATCCACCACGGGACTGACATTCAAGTTTACAATGAGCAGTTCTTC.

V usage is TRBV27 and J usage is TRBJ1-2; 7 bases fit TRBD1. The germline CDR1 and CDR2 sequences are MNHEY and SMNVEV (reference sequence). V was clipped by 4 bases and J by 3 bases; unmatched bases: 8. CDR3 size: 15 residues. The CDR3 nucleotides are TGTGCCAGCAGTTACTTCCCACAGGGGTACTATGGCTACACCTTC. This encodes CASSYFPQGYYGYTF.